This is a list of T cell receptor beta chains from one sample in a study of regulatory T cells in long-lasting Graves disease. Each CDR3 protein is one row after TCRdb ran MiXCR on the multiplex PCR reads. The sample records around 450,000 distinct CDR3 sequences, over 14% being singletons. This sample also belongs to another study, concerning T cells in Graves' hyperthyroidism and ophthalmopathy.

The starting material was peripheral blood mononuclear cells (PBMCs), obtained at new diagnosis, from a patient treated with antithyroid drugs. These receptors all come from a woman aged 40 to 50 with Graves disease. Both conserved end residues are part of each CDR3. The order of the fields is D gene, J gene, clone size, V gene, CDR3 DNA, CDR3 protein. D genes are given only for firm matches. Size values are once, few and many counts, or a class for expanded clones, and some rows have none.

d_gene: -
j_gene: TRBJ1-1
abundance: many
v_gene: TRBV12-3/TRBV12-4
CDR3nt: TGTGCCAGCAGGCCCCGGGACACTATAAACACTGAAGCTTTCTTT
CDR3aa: CASRPRDTINTEAFF

d_gene: TRBD1
j_gene: TRBJ1-6
abundance: -
v_gene: TRBV6-2/TRBV6-3
CDR3nt: TGTGCCAGCAGTTACGTGGCCACAGGGACAGCGAATTCACCCCTCCACTTT
CDR3aa: CASSYVATGTANSPLHF

d_gene: TRBD2
j_gene: TRBJ2-1
abundance: many
v_gene: TRBV11-3
CDR3nt: TGTGCCAGCAGCTTAGACTTGACTAGCGGAGCGAACAATGAGCAGTCCTTC
CDR3aa: CASSLDLTSGANNEQSF

d_gene: -
j_gene: TRBJ1-5
abundance: -
v_gene: TRBV10-3
CDR3nt: TGTGCCATCACTTCGGGGAGGGGTCAGCCCCAGCATTTT
CDR3aa: CAITSGRGQPQHF

d_gene: -
j_gene: TRBJ1-2
abundance: many
v_gene: TRBV29-1
CDR3nt: TGCAGCGTTGAAGATCTGAACAGATCTGATGGCTACACCTTC
CDR3aa: CSVEDLNRSDGYTF

d_gene: TRBD2
j_gene: TRBJ2-3
abundance: -
v_gene: TRBV13
CDR3nt: TGTGCCAGCAGCTTAAAGCTAGCGGGAAGTACAGCAGATACGCAGTATTTT
CDR3aa: CASSLKLAGSTADTQYF

d_gene: -
j_gene: TRBJ1-1
abundance: -
v_gene: TRBV20-1
CDR3nt: TGCAGTGCTAGAGATAGGGTGGAAGCGACCGTTTTCTTT
CDR3aa: CSARDRVEATVFF

d_gene: -
j_gene: TRBJ1-3
abundance: few
v_gene: TRBV7-2
CDR3nt: TGTGCCAGCAGGCAGCCAAACTCTGGAAACACCATATATTTT
CDR3aa: CASRQPNSGNTIYF

d_gene: -
j_gene: TRBJ2-1
abundance: -
v_gene: TRBV12-5
CDR3nt: TGTGCTAGTGGACAAACAGGGCCCAATGAGCAGTTCTTC
CDR3aa: CASGQTGPNEQFF

d_gene: TRBD2
j_gene: TRBJ2-7
abundance: many
v_gene: TRBV19
CDR3nt: TGTGCCAGTAGTCTCCACCCCCCCCAGCGGGAGAGGGGCGAGCAGTACTTC
CDR3aa: CASSLHPPQRERGEQYF

d_gene: TRBD1
j_gene: TRBJ2-1
abundance: many
v_gene: TRBV6-1
CDR3nt: TGTGCCAGCAGGCTCACAGGGGATTCCCCAGCTAGTCTCTACAATGAGCAGTTCTTC
CDR3aa: CASRLTGDSPASLYNEQFF

d_gene: TRBD2
j_gene: TRBJ2-3
abundance: many
v_gene: TRBV12-3/TRBV12-4
CDR3nt: TGTGCCAGCAGTTTACTTGCTAGCGGGAGGGTCAGCACAGATACGCAGTATTTT
CDR3aa: CASSLLASGRVSTDTQYF

d_gene: TRBD1
j_gene: TRBJ2-1
abundance: many
v_gene: TRBV29-1
CDR3nt: TGCAGCGTAGACGGACAGGGGGGGTATGAGCAGTTCTTC
CDR3aa: CSVDGQGGYEQFF

d_gene: TRBD2
j_gene: TRBJ2-7
abundance: -
v_gene: TRBV2
CDR3nt: TGTGCCAGCAGACTTACTAGCGGCTTCAACGAGCAGTACTTC
CDR3aa: CASRLTSGFNEQYF

d_gene: -
j_gene: TRBJ2-5
abundance: many
v_gene: TRBV11-3
CDR3nt: TGTGCCAGCAGCTTAGGGGTTGAGAAATTCCAAGAGACCCAGTACTTC
CDR3aa: CASSLGVEKFQETQYF

d_gene: -
j_gene: TRBJ2-2
abundance: many
v_gene: TRBV12-3/TRBV12-4
CDR3nt: TGTGCCAGCAGTTACGGGACTGGAAACACCGGGGAGCTGTTTTTT
CDR3aa: CASSYGTGNTGELFF

d_gene: -
j_gene: TRBJ2-1
abundance: many
v_gene: TRBV13
CDR3nt: TGTGCCAGCAGCTTAGTTGCTAGCCGACTGGGGGTAAATGAGCAGTTCTTC
CDR3aa: CASSLVASRLGVNEQFF

d_gene: TRBD2
j_gene: TRBJ2-7
abundance: many
v_gene: TRBV11-3
CDR3nt: TGTGCCAGCAGCTTAAAGCGTAGCGGGAGGGCCTCAACTTCCTACGAGCAGTACTTC
CDR3aa: CASSLKRSGRASTSYEQYF

d_gene: -
j_gene: TRBJ2-3
abundance: few
v_gene: TRBV6-2/TRBV6-3
CDR3nt: TGTGCCAGCAGTTACCAGTTACAATCGGGTACGCAGTATTTT
CDR3aa: CASSYQLQSGTQYF

d_gene: TRBD1
j_gene: TRBJ1-1
abundance: many
v_gene: TRBV3-1
CDR3nt: TGTGCCAGCAGCCAAGGACAGGGGGAAGCTTTCTTT
CDR3aa: CASSQGQGEAFF

d_gene: TRBD2
j_gene: TRBJ2-5
abundance: many
v_gene: TRBV12-3/TRBV12-4
CDR3nt: TGTGCCAGCCAGGTAGCGGGAGTTGAGACCCAGTACTTC
CDR3aa: CASQVAGVETQYF

d_gene: -
j_gene: TRBJ2-7
abundance: many
v_gene: TRBV28
CDR3nt: TGTGCCAGCAGTTTATGGGGGGACTCCGACTACGAGCAGTACTTC
CDR3aa: CASSLWGDSDYEQYF

d_gene: -
j_gene: TRBJ2-1
abundance: -
v_gene: TRBV25-1
CDR3nt: TGTGCCAGCAGGCGAGGGGCAAGCTCCTACAATGAGCAGTTCTTC
CDR3aa: CASRRGASSYNEQFF

d_gene: -
j_gene: TRBJ2-3
abundance: many
v_gene: TRBV13
CDR3nt: TGTGCCAGCAGCGCCGGGGCTAGCGCCATGGATACGCAGTATTTT
CDR3aa: CASSAGASAMDTQYF

d_gene: TRBD1
j_gene: TRBJ2-7
abundance: many
v_gene: TRBV28
CDR3nt: TGTGCCAGCAGTCCCTATTACCCAGGGGGCGAGCAGTACTTC
CDR3aa: CASSPYYPGGEQYF

d_gene: -
j_gene: TRBJ2-7
abundance: many
v_gene: TRBV5-6
CDR3nt: TGTGCCAGCAGCTTTTCCCCATCCTACGAGCAGTACTTC
CDR3aa: CASSFSPSYEQYF

d_gene: -
j_gene: TRBJ1-2
abundance: many
v_gene: TRBV29-1
CDR3nt: TGCAGCGTTGTACAGGCTCTCCCTTATGGCTACACCTTC
CDR3aa: CSVVQALPYGYTF

d_gene: TRBD1
j_gene: TRBJ2-7
abundance: few
v_gene: TRBV3-1
CDR3nt: TGTGCCAGCAGCCAAGGGGACACAGGGGGGTACGAGCAGTACTTC
CDR3aa: CASSQGDTGGYEQYF

d_gene: TRBD2
j_gene: TRBJ2-1
abundance: many
v_gene: TRBV27
CDR3nt: TGTGCCAGCAGTTTCACGCCGGGACTAGCCCACAATGAGCAGTTCTTC
CDR3aa: CASSFTPGLAHNEQFF

d_gene: TRBD1
j_gene: TRBJ1-2
abundance: many
v_gene: TRBV27
CDR3nt: TGTGCCAGCAGTCCGGGACAGGGCCGTTATGGCTACACCTTC
CDR3aa: CASSPGQGRYGYTF

d_gene: TRBD2
j_gene: TRBJ2-1
abundance: many
v_gene: TRBV12-3/TRBV12-4
CDR3nt: TGTGCCAGCAGACCGGGACTAGAGGGGGGAAATGAGCAGTTCTTC
CDR3aa: CASRPGLEGGNEQFF

d_gene: TRBD2
j_gene: TRBJ2-1
abundance: many
v_gene: TRBV2
CDR3nt: TGTGCCAGCAGCAACGGGCTAGCGGCTTACAATGAGCAGTTCTTC
CDR3aa: CASSNGLAAYNEQFF

d_gene: TRBD1
j_gene: TRBJ1-1
abundance: many
v_gene: TRBV19
CDR3nt: TGTGCCAGTAGCCTAACGGGATATTACCGGGACAGTAAAATGAACACTGAAGCTTTCTTT
CDR3aa: CASSLTGYYRDSKMNTEAFF

d_gene: -
j_gene: TRBJ2-3
abundance: many
v_gene: TRBV7-2
CDR3nt: TGTGCCAGCAGCCCCCAGGGCCCTAGCACAGATACGCAGTATTTT
CDR3aa: CASSPQGPSTDTQYF

d_gene: -
j_gene: TRBJ2-3
abundance: many
v_gene: TRBV27
CDR3nt: TGTGCCAGCAGTCCACGGCTAGACGCGGATACGCAGTATTTT
CDR3aa: CASSPRLDADTQYF

d_gene: -
j_gene: TRBJ2-2
abundance: few
v_gene: TRBV10-3
CDR3nt: TGTGCCATCAGTGAGATAGGACCACCTTCTCCCGGGGAGCTGTTTTTT
CDR3aa: CAISEIGPPSPGELFF

d_gene: -
j_gene: TRBJ2-1
abundance: many
v_gene: TRBV19
CDR3nt: TGTGCCAGTGGTGCGCCGCAGGGCAATGAGCAGTTCTTC
CDR3aa: CASGAPQGNEQFF